This T cell receptor (beta chain) was captured in a study of cytomegalovirus exposure and HLA in healthy donors. The CDR3 has 13 residues. The germline CDR1 and CDR2 sequences are SGHTA and FQGNSA. Unmatched junction bases numbered 7, after V lost 8 bases and J lost 4 bases. TCRdb keeps only in-frame clones here, not all; method: immunoSEQ multiplex PCR. The repertoire has more than 95,000 clones, 90% to 97% of them found once; the top ten carry about 1.7%. Sequenced input: PBMCs. The V gene is TRBV7-2, the J gene TRBJ2-5; 7 bases are shared with TRBD2. This clonotype was obtained from a young man in good health and CMV-seronegative. The CDR3: CASGGRGVETQYF. CDR3 coding DNA: TGTGCCAGCGGCGGGAGAGGCGTAGAGACCCAGTACTTC.